Below, 10 T cell receptor beta chains from the same sample are listed, as sequenced in a study of spatial heterogeneity in lung cancer. TCRdb re-analysed the 5' RACE reads in MiXCR, keeping a single row per CDR3 protein. The sample lists some 11,000 distinct CDR3 sequences; about 6% were seen once. Time point denoted: sample taken at primary tumor resection. Whole RNA, which was extracted from tumor, nontumor lung tissue or frozen PBMC, was sequenced without any cell sorting. Sequencing was performed on normal lung tissue next to the tumor, taken at surgery. The origin of the receptors is a male donor with early-stage non-small cell lung cancer.

A remark on this clonotype: This beta chain is an off-target read within a library intended for alpha chains, so its frequency means little. The chain joins TRBV10-2 to TRBJ2-3; D gene unclear. The V end was cut by 4 bases, the J end by 6 bases, with 11 bases between. The CDR3 runs to 13 residues. The germline CDR1 and CDR2 sequences are WSHSY and SAAADI. DNA of the CDR3: TGCGCCAGCAGTGGAGTCTCTCGGGATACGCAGTATTTT. This gives the protein CASSGVSRDTQYF.

This clonotype has just a few counts. With the library built for alpha chains, this beta chain is off target and its frequency is not meaningful. The V gene is TRBV5-1, the J gene TRBJ2-1; tentative D call: TRBD2 (6 bases). The germline CDR1 and CDR2 sequences are SGHRS and YFSETQ. This CDR3 has 12 residues. The V end was cut by 5 bases, the J end by 10 bases, with 13 bases between. The CDR3 reads CASSSKGREQFF. The DNA for the CDR3 is TGCGCCAGCAGTTCGAAGGGGAGGGAGCAGTTCTTC.

Judged by abundance, this clonotype is medium-sized. Being off target in a library aimed at alpha chains, this beta chain has a size of little meaning. V is TRBV6-6 and J is TRBJ2-3, with D perhaps TRBD2 (6 bases). Trimming left V 8 bases short and J 1 base short, with 10 bases between. The CDR3 runs 13 residues. Germline CDR1 is MNHNY and CDR2 is SVGAGI (reference sequence). The CDR3 is CASRAGRTDTQYF. The CDR3 region has the DNA TGTGCCAGCCGGGCGGGACGCACAGATACGCAGTATTTT.

Details on this clonotype: This beta chain turned up in a library designed for alpha chains; as an off-target read, its abundance says little. The chain has TRBV7-9 and TRBJ2-5; 9 nucleotides align to TRBD1. The J segment lost 3 bases and the V segment lost 1 base, leaving 0 bases of the junction unmatched. Germline V gives CDR1 SEHNR, CDR2 FQNEAQ (reference sequence). The CDR3 runs 14 residues. The CDR3 DNA is TGTGCCAGCAGCTTAGGACAGGGGGAAGAGACCCAGTACTTC. It codes for CASSLGQGEETQYF.

This clonotype appeared many times. A library prepared for alpha chains yielded this beta chain as an off-target read; its size is of little meaning. This rearrangement joins TRBV19 to TRBJ1-5, with D tentatively TRBD1 (6 bases). The CDR3 totals 16 residues. Germline CDR1 is LNHDA and CDR2 is SQIVND (reference sequence). V was pared by 3 bases and J by 3 bases, with 15 bases between. The CDR3 sequence is CASSMGHGALNQPQHF. The CDR3 coding sequence is TGTGCCAGTAGTATGGGACATGGAGCACTCAATCAGCCCCAGCATTTT.

This clonotype was seen many times. This beta chain is a stray read from a library made for alpha chains; its abundance is not meaningful. The J gene is TRBJ1-6, the V gene TRBV18, with a weak D call TRBD1 (6 bases). Germline CDR1 KGHSH, CDR2 LQKENI. This CDR3 contains 15 residues. The V and J ends lost 5 bases and 9 bases respectively, with 17 bases between them. The CDR3 spells CASSTTGNERSPLHF. The CDR3 bases are TGTGCCAGCTCAACTACAGGGAACGAGCGTTCACCCCTCCACTTT.

This clonotype was detected a few times. Found in a library prepared for alpha chains, this beta chain is an off-target read, and its abundance has little meaning. This sequence joins TRBV6-5 and TRBJ1-5, with 10 bases aligning to TRBD1. Trimming cost V 6 bases and J 4 bases; bases outside gene matches: 3. Germline lookup yields CDR1 MNHEY and CDR2 SVGAGI. There are 14 residues in the CDR3. The CDR3 DNA reads TGTGCCAGCAGCCGGACAGGGGGAAATCAGCCCCAGCATTTT. This codes for CASSRTGGNQPQHF.

This clonotype was seen at least ten times. This beta chain is an unintended read in a library built for alpha chains; its size means little. The chain links TRBV29-1 to TRBJ1-1, with TRBD1 matching over 7 bases. The V and J ends lost 4 bases and 5 bases, in that order; junction bases with no gene match: 7. This CDR3 has 13 residues. Germline V gene lookup returns CDR1 SQVTM and CDR2 ANQGSEA. The CDR3 DNA sequence: TGCAGCGTTGTGGAGGGGGCCAGGACTGAAGCTTTCTTT. This sequence encodes CSVVEGARTEAFF.

Turning to this clonotype: This beta chain is an unintended read in a library built for alpha chains; its size means little. This sequence joins TRBV20-1 and TRBJ2-3; 8 positions agree with TRBD2. Germline V gene sequence: CDR1 DFQATT, CDR2 SNEGSKA (reference sequence). J gave up 0 bases and V 4 bases, and 6 bases lay outside the gene matches. This CDR3 is built from 15 residues. The CDR3 nucleotides read TGCAGTGCTAACCCCAGCGGGAGTAGCACAGATACGCAGTATTTT. It is translated as CSANPSGSSTDTQYF.

Comments on this clonotype: The library was built for alpha chains, so this beta chain is an off-target read and its size means little. The rearrangement uses TRBV29-1 and TRBJ2-2; D may be TRBD1 (5 bases). From germline, CDR1 is SQVTM and CDR2 ANQGSEA. The CDR3 covers 13 residues. Deletions cut 6 bases from V and 2 bases from J, with 10 bases between. The CDR3 reads CSVGHTNTGELFF. The CDR3 nucleotides read TGCAGCGTCGGACATACTAACACCGGGGAGCTGTTTTTT.